This T cell receptor beta chain is drawn from a study of T cell responses to AZD1222 COVID-19 vaccine. Germline V gives CDR1 PRHDT, CDR2 FYEKMQ (reference sequence). The CDR3 totals 16 residues. J was trimmed by 5 bases and V by 5 bases; bases with no gene match: 7. Study-wide points: No repertoire was sampled before or during the peak T cell response, only after it. After two AZD1222 doses, spike-specific TCR breadth and depth rose versus day 0. Seropositive at baseline were only six or seven AZD1222 recipients.

About this clone itself: Its antigen is still unknown.

The table came from immunoSEQ multiplex PCR; TCRdb's copy has only in-frame clones and leaves some out. The sample comprises tens of thousands of clones, about 92% of which are singletons, and 5.2% rests with the top ten. The sequence was obtained from an adult in good health. Source: peripheral blood, taken on day 0 of AZD1222 vaccination. J is TRBJ2-2 and V is TRBV13; 11 bases fit TRBD2. CDR3 in amino acids: CASSRLAGLSTGELFF. CDR3 DNA: TGTGCCAGCAGCAGACTAGCGGGGCTATCAACCGGGGAGCTGTTTTTT.